These T cell receptor beta chains were read from a single sample in a study of blood T cell repertoires in COVID-19. The method was immunoSEQ multiplex PCR; TCRdb's version includes in-frame clones alone and lacks a portion of them. The sample includes about 24,000 clones, 87% of them seen just once. The source material was peripheral blood. The receptor set was obtained from a human donor with active COVID-19. The donor label of this sample is uncertain. Both conserved end residues are part of each CDR3. The D gene is left open where the match is weak. The size of a clone is reported for some rows only, either as once, few or many, or as a class for expanded clones.

D gene | J gene | V gene | clone size | CDR3 protein | CDR3 DNA
NA | TRBJ2-6 | TRBV7-8 | once | CASRTTPGTQSGANVLTF | TGTGCCAGCAGGACCACCCCCGGGACACAGTCTGGGGCCAACGTCCTGACTTTC
TRBD2 | TRBJ2-5 | TRBV20-1 | few | CSASPYRTSGSLETQYF | TGCAGTGCTAGTCCTTATAGGACTAGCGGGAGTCTGGAGACCCAGTACTTC
NA | TRBJ2-3 | TRBV9 | once | CASSGTGMEDTQYF | TGTGCCAGCAGCGGGACTGGCATGGAGGATACGCAGTATTTT
TRBD1 | TRBJ1-5 | TRBV19 | NA | CASSILGQGDNQPQHF | TGTGCCAGTAGTATTTTGGGACAGGGGGACAATCAGCCCCAGCATTTT
NA | TRBJ1-2 | TRBV25-1 | few | CASSETSITGNYGYTF | TGTGCCAGCAGTGAAACTAGTATCACAGGGAACTATGGCTACACCTTC
TRBD1 | TRBJ2-2 | TRBV9 | NA | CASSSLTGTTGELFF | TGTGCCAGCAGTTCCCTGACAGGGACCACCGGGGAGCTGTTTTTT
TRBD1 | TRBJ1-3 | TRBV5-4 | few | CASSRDSSFSGNTIYF | TGTGCCAGCAGCCGGGACAGCAGCTTCTCTGGAAACACCATATATTTT
NA | TRBJ1-3 | TRBV10-2 | NA | CASSDPAGNTIYF | TGCGCCAGCAGTGATCCAGCTGGAAACACCATATATTTT
TRBD2 | TRBJ2-1 | TRBV18 | NA | CASSPKGLAGYNEQFF | TGTGCCAGCTCACCAAAGGGACTAGCGGGCTACAATGAGCAGTTCTTC
TRBD2 | TRBJ2-2 | TRBV19 | NA | CASIGREANTGELFF | TGTGCCAGTATCGGGCGGGAGGCGAACACCGGGGAGCTGTTTTTT
NA | TRBJ2-1 | TRBV7-9 | once | CASSFFRGASYNEQFF | TGTGCCAGCAGCTTTTTTAGGGGCGCCTCCTACAATGAGCAGTTCTTC
NA | TRBJ2-1 | TRBV4-2 | NA | CASSQVFGLLTYNEQFF | TGTGCCAGCAGCCAAGTGTTCGGACTGCTGACCTACAATGAGCAGTTCTTC
TRBD1 | TRBJ2-2 | TRBV3-1/TRBV3-2 | NA | CASSQVNARQGTNTGELFF | TGTGCCAGCAGCCAAGTCAACGCAAGACAGGGCACGAACACCGGGGAGCTGTTTTTT
TRBD1 | TRBJ1-1 | TRBV5-8 | NA | CASSFRQGYTEAFF | TGTGCCAGCAGCTTCAGACAGGGGTACACTGAAGCTTTCTTT
TRBD1 | TRBJ1-2 | TRBV7-2 | NA | CASSVSTGTTNYGYTF | TGTGCCAGCAGCGTGTCGACAGGGACCACTAACTATGGCTACACCTTC
TRBD1 | TRBJ2-3 | TRBV5-1 | NA | CASSLVGQDTDTQYF | TGCGCCAGCAGCTTGGTGGGACAGGACACAGATACGCAGTATTTT
NA | TRBJ2-6 | TRBV28 | NA | CASSVNRAGANVLTF | TGTGCCAGCAGTGTCAACAGGGCTGGGGCCAACGTCCTGACTTTC
TRBD1 | TRBJ2-7 | TRBV9 | NA | CASSLGGTGYEQYF | TGTGCCAGCAGCTTAGGCGGGACAGGCTACGAGCAGTACTTC
TRBD2 | TRBJ2-3 | TRBV6-5 | NA | CASSSGTSGRSNTQYF | TGTGCCAGCAGTTCCGGGACTAGCGGGAGGAGTAATACGCAGTATTTT
TRBD2 | TRBJ2-3 | TRBV14 | NA | CASSQSRAGGTDTQYF | TGTGCCAGCAGCCAAAGTCGAGCGGGGGGCACAGATACGCAGTATTTT
TRBD2 | TRBJ2-5 | TRBV7-3 | NA | CASSFSGAAETQYF | TGTGCCAGCAGCTTTAGCGGGGCGGCGGAGACCCAGTACTTC
TRBD1 | TRBJ1-1 | TRBV28 | NA | CASSSGTGAKNTEAFF | TGTGCCAGCAGCAGTGGGACAGGGGCTAAGAACACTGAAGCTTTCTTT
NA | TRBJ2-5 | TRBV12-1 | NA | CASSTRQGARETQYF | TGTGCCAGCAGCACTCGACAGGGGGCTCGAGAGACCCAGTACTTC
TRBD1 | TRBJ2-2 | TRBV18 | NA | CASSPLQQGAPGELFF | TGTGCCAGCTCACCATTACAACAGGGGGCGCCCGGGGAGCTGTTTTTT
TRBD1 | TRBJ1-2 | TRBV7-2 | NA | CASSFRRQGAGYTF | TGTGCCAGCAGCTTCAGGAGGCAGGGGGCTGGCTACACCTTC
TRBD1 | TRBJ2-3 | TRBV7-9 | NA | CASSATGSGDTQYF | TGTGCCAGCAGCGCGACAGGGTCGGGAGATACGCAGTATTTT
TRBD2 | TRBJ2-5 | TRBV2 | NA | CASSEAGTSGSGETQYF | TGTGCCAGCAGTGAAGCCGGGACTAGCGGGAGTGGCGAGACCCAGTACTTC
TRBD1 | TRBJ2-2 | TRBV9 | NA | CASSVGQGTGELFF | TGTGCCAGCAGCGTAGGACAGGGCACCGGGGAGCTGTTTTTT
TRBD1 | TRBJ1-2 | TRBV4-3 | NA | CASSTDRGNGYTF | TGCGCCAGCAGCACAGACAGGGGGAATGGCTACACCTTC
NA | TRBJ2-1 | TRBV29-1 | once | CSVNRDYNEQFF | TGCAGCGTTAACCGGGACTACAATGAGCAGTTCTTC